One and the same sample provided the 7 T cell receptor beta chains below, sequenced in a study of cytotoxic CD8 clonotypes in ibrutinib-treated CLL. Method: immunoSEQ multiplex PCR; TCRdb's copy keeps in-frame clones and lacks some. The sample shows 30,000 to 40,000 clones, 60% to 80% of them seen only once. The sequencing here drew on PBMCs, taken before ibrutinib treatment. The source of these receptors is a human donor with chronic lymphocytic leukemia.

The J gene is TRBJ2-2, the V gene TRBV25-1; possible D gene TRBD1, 6 bases. This CDR3 comprises 15 residues. Trimming took off 2 bases at V and 4 bases at J, with 11 bases between the two ends. In germline, CDR1 is MGHDK, CDR2 SYGVNS. The CDR3 sequence is CASSEPGDGTGELFF. CDR3 coding DNA: TGTGCCAGCAGTGAACCAGGGGATGGCACCGGGGAGCTGTTTTTT. Full variable domain (outside the CDR3, taken from reference TRBV25-1 and TRBJ2-2): EADIYQTPRYLVIGTGKKITLECSQTMGHDKMYWYQQDPGMELHLIHYSYGVNSTEKGDLSSESTVSRIRTEHFPLTLESARPSHTSQYLCASSEPGDGTGELFFGEGSRLTVL.

The chain combines TRBV10-3 with TRBJ2-1, with 10 bases lining up with TRBD2. The trim removed 6 bases at V and 5 bases at J, leaving 7 bases unmatched. CDR1 and CDR2 from the germline V gene are ENHRY and SYGVKD. The CDR3 runs 15 residues. The chain's CDR3 is CAIRTAGTSDNEQFF. The DNA for the CDR3 is TGTGCCATCAGGACAGCCGGGACTAGCGACAATGAGCAGTTCTTC.

In this sample, this clone turned up a few times. The chain uses TRBV2 and TRBJ1-1, with 8 bases aligning to TRBD1. V was clipped by 6 bases and J by 3 bases; unmatched bases: 3. CDR3 size: 13 residues. CDR1 is SNHLY and CDR2 is FYNNEI in the germline V gene. The DNA of the CDR3 is TGTGCCAGCAGCGACAGGGGTTACACTGAAGCTTTCTTT. Translation gives CASSDRGYTEAFF.

The chain combines TRBV5-5 with TRBJ2-3, with 9 bases lining up with TRBD1. This CDR3 has 15 amino acids. V was pared by 4 bases and J by 0 bases, with 3 bases of the junction left unmatched. Germline CDR1 reads SGHKS; CDR2 reads YYEKEE (reference sequence). The DNA of the CDR3 is TGTGCCAGCAGCCCCGGACAGGGGAGCACAGATACGCAGTATTTT. Encoded protein: CASSPGQGSTDTQYF.

This clone was observed a handful of times. This chain connects TRBV29-1 to TRBJ2-1; 9 nucleotides line up with TRBD2. The length of the CDR3 is 13 residues. The V segment lost 7 bases and the J segment 8 bases; nucleotides outside the gene matches: 9. The germline V gene has CDR1 SQVTM and CDR2 ANQGSEA. CDR3 DNA: TGCAGCGCCCCCGCCCTAGCGGGGTATGAGCAGTTCTTC. Translation gives CSAPALAGYEQFF.

CDR3 sequence reads: CAWSLGWRGYTF. In DNA, the CDR3 is TGTGCCTGGAGTCTAGGGTGGCGGGGCTACACCTTC. This sequence joins TRBV30 and TRBJ1-2; D unclear. The ends were cut back, 2 bases at V and 8 bases at J, with 12 bases in the middle. Germline CDR1 is GTSNPN and CDR2 is SVGIG (reference sequence). This CDR3 spans 12 amino acids.

This clone was recorded a few times. The genes are TRBV6-5 and TRBJ1-5; a possible D gene is TRBD1 (5 bases). Trimming took 5 bases from V and 0 from J, leaving 11 bases between them. Germline V gene sequence: CDR1 MNHEY, CDR2 SVGAGI. The CDR3 runs to 15 residues. CDR3 residues: CASSARQSSNQPQHF. Written as DNA, the CDR3 is TGTGCCAGCAGTGCCCGACAGAGTAGCAATCAGCCCCAGCATTTT.